This T cell receptor beta chain was recorded in a study of blood T cell repertoires in COVID-19. Across the study: Collection of acute and convalescent COVID-19 samples took place in the United States, Italy and Spain. T cells, B-cell-depleted T cells, or PBMCs provided the cDNA or gDNA that served as material.

Measured with immunoSEQ multiplex PCR; TCRdb has only the in-frame clones, and not every one. In the table there are some 250,000 clones, approximately 78% of which are singletons. The CDR3 consists of 16 residues. CDR1 is MNHEY, CDR2 SVGAGI, per germline. V trimming: 0 bases; J trimming: 8 bases; junction bases outside the gene matches: 7. What was sequenced was peripheral blood. The gene calls are TRBV6-5 and TRBJ1-4; 9 nucleotides agree with TRBD1. This TCR was sampled from a woman under 30 with acute or convalescent COVID-19. CDR3 coding DNA: TGTGCCAGCAGTTACTCCGGACAGGGGTGGCACGAAAAACTGTTTTTT. Residues: CASSYSGQGWHEKLFF.